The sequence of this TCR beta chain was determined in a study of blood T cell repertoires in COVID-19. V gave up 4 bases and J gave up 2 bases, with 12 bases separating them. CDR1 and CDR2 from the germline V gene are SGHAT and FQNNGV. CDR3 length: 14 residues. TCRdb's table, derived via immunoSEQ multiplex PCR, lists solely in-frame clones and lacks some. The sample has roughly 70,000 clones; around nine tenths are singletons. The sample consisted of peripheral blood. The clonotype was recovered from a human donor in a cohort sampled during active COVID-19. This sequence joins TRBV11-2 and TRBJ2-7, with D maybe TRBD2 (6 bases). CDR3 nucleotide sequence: TGTGCCAGCAGCTCGGCGGGGTCCCCCTACGAGCAGTACTTC. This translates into CASSSAGSPYEQYF.